Listed below are T cell receptor beta chains from one sample, sequenced in a study of T-cell reconstitution after alpha-beta-depleted transplantation in children. One entry per CDR3 protein results from TCRdb running MiXCR on the PCR reads. This sample has about 590,000 distinct CDR3 sequences, with 10% to 15% found just once. The specimen was PBMCs, mostly from graft donor cells, collected 360 days after TCRalphabeta/CD19-depleted stem cell transplant. The receptors here all came from a male patient under 18 who had a stem cell transplant for acute myeloid leukemia, so the T cells may come from the graft donor. The CDR3 runs from the conserved cysteine through the conserved F or W. D genes are given only for firm matches. The size entry is marked missing in some rows and otherwise reads once, few, many or a size class.

D	V	J	size	DNA	CDR3
TRBD1	TRBV2	TRBJ1-4	few	TGTGCCAGCACCAAGGGACCGGGACAGAGAAATGAAAAACTGTTTTTT	CASTKGPGQRNEKLFF
-	TRBV11-2	TRBJ2-6	few	TGTGCCAGCAGCTTACCCTTTGCGGCAGGGATATACTCTGGGGCCAACGTCCTGACTTTC	CASSLPFAAGIYSGANVLTF
-	TRBV7-2	TRBJ2-1	few	TGTGCCAGCAGCGTAGCGAGTTACGTCTCCTACAATGAGCAGTTCTTC	CASSVASYVSYNEQFF
TRBD1	TRBV12-3/TRBV12-4	TRBJ2-1	-	TGTGCCAGCTGGCCAGGGGAGGACAGGGTCCTGAGCTCCTACAATGAGCAGTTCTTC	CASWPGEDRVLSSYNEQFF
-	TRBV29-1	TRBJ2-4	-	TGCAGCGTTGTCGGGCCTTCTCTAGCCAAAAACATTCAGTACTTC	CSVVGPSLAKNIQYF
TRBD2	TRBV14	TRBJ2-1	-	TGTGCCAGCAGCCGCGGGACTAGCGGGGGTTACTACAATGAGCAGTTCTTC	CASSRGTSGGYYNEQFF
-	TRBV28	TRBJ2-7	few	TGTGCCAGCAGTTTAATGCTAGCACAGGCCTACGAGCAGTACTTC	CASSLMLAQAYEQYF
TRBD2	TRBV27	TRBJ2-2	many	TGTGCCAGCAGGCCGGGACTAGACACCGGGGAGCTGTTTTTT	CASRPGLDTGELFF
-	TRBV4-2	TRBJ2-2	-	TGTGCCAGCAGCCAAGGGCGCCCGCAGAACGGGGAGCTGTTTTTT	CASSQGRPQNGELFF
-	TRBV28	TRBJ2-2	-	TGTGCCAGCAGCCATGAAGCCACCGGGGAGCTGTTTTTT	CASSHEATGELFF
-	TRBV7-9	TRBJ2-7	-	TGTGCCAGCAGCTTAAAGGACAGATTCTCCTACGAGCAGTACTTC	CASSLKDRFSYEQYF
TRBD2	TRBV7-9	TRBJ2-3	few	TGTGCCAGCACGGTAGCGGGAGATGGAGATACGCAGTATTTT	CASTVAGDGDTQYF
TRBD2	TRBV18	TRBJ2-7	few	TGTGCCAGCTCACCGAAACTAGCGGGGATGCTCTACGAGCAGTACTTC	CASSPKLAGMLYEQYF
-	TRBV20-1	TRBJ2-1	few	TGCAGTGCTAGAGTCAGGTTTGACGGGCATGAGCAGTTCTTC	CSARVRFDGHEQFF
-	TRBV29-1	TRBJ1-2	-	TGCAGCGTTGGGACGGGAGCTAACTATGGCTACACCTTC	CSVGTGANYGYTF
-	TRBV28	TRBJ1-5	few	TGTGCCAGCAGTCCCGACAGTTATAGCAATCAGCCCCAGCATTTT	CASSPDSYSNQPQHF